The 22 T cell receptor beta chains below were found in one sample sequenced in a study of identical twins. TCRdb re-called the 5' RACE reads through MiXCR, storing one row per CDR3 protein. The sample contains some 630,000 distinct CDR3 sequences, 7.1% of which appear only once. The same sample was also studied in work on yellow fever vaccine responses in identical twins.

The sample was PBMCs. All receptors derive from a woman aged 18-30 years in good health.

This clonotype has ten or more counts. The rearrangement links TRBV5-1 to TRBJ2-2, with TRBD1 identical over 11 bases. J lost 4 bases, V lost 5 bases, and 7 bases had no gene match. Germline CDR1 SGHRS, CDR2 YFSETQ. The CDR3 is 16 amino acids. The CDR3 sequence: CASSSAGTGGTGELFF. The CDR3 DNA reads TGCGCCAGCAGTTCTGCTGGGACAGGGGGCACCGGGGAGCTGTTTTTT.

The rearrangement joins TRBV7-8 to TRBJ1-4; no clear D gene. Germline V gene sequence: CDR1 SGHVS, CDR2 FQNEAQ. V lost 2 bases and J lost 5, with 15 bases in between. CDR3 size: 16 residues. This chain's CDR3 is CASSLTRLRPNEKLFF. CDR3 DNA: TGTGCCAGCAGCTTAACCAGGCTGAGGCCGAATGAAAAACTGTTTTTT. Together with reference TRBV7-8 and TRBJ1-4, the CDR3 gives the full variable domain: GAGVSQSPRYKVAKRGQDVALRCDPISGHVSLFWYQQALGQGPEFLTYFQNEAQLDKSGLPSDRFFAERPEGSVSTLKIQRTQQEDSAVYLCASSLTRLRPNEKLFFGSGTQLSVL.

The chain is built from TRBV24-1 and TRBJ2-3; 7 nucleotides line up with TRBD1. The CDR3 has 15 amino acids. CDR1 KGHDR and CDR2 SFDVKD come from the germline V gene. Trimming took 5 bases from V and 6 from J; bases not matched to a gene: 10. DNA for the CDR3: TGTGCCACCAGTGGCCTCGACAGGGTCGGGGATACGCAGTATTTT. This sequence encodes CATSGLDRVGDTQYF.

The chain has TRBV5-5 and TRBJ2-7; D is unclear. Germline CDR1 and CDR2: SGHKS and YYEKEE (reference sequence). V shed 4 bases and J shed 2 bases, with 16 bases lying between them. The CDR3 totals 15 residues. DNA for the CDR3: TGTGCCAGCAGCCCCCGCCAGTCCCAGACCTACGAGCAGTACGTC. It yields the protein CASSPRQSQTYEQYV.

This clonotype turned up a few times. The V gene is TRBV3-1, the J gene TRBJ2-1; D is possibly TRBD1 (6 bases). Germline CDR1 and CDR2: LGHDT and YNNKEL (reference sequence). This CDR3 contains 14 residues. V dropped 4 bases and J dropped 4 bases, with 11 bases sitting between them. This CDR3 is CASSLRDTYNEQFF. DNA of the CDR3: TGTGCCAGCAGCCTCCGGGACACTTACAATGAGCAGTTCTTC.

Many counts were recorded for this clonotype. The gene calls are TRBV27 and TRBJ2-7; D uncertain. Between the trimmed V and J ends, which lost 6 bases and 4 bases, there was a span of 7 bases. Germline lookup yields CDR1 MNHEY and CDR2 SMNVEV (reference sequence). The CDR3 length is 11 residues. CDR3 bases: TGTGCCAGCAGCGGGCTTTACGAGCAGTACTTC. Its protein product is CASSGLYEQYF.

As DNA, the CDR3 is TGCGCCAGCAGCCAAGGGGGGTATGGATCCGTTTCTAATGAGCAGTTCTTC. It codes for CASSQGGYGSVSNEQFF. The chain joins TRBV4-1 to TRBJ2-1; either TRBD1 or TRBD2 may supply D (5 bases each). The CDR3 runs to 17 residues. V was clipped by 1 base and J by 7 bases, with 20 bases between them. Germline lookup yields CDR1 MGHRA and CDR2 YSYEKL.

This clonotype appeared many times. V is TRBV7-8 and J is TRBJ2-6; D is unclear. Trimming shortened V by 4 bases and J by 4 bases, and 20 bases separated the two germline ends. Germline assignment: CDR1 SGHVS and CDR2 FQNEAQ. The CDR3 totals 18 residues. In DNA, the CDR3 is TGTGCCAGCAGCTCCCGGACGGCCTACGAAGTCGGGGCCAACGTCCTGACTTTC. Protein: CASSSRTAYEVGANVLTF.

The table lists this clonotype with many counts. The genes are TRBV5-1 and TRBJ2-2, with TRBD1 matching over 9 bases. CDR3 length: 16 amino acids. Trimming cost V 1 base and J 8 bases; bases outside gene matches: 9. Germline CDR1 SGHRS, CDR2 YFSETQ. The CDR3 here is CASSLQQGAISGELFF. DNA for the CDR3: TGCGCCAGCAGCTTGCAACAGGGGGCGATTTCGGGGGAGCTGTTTTTT.

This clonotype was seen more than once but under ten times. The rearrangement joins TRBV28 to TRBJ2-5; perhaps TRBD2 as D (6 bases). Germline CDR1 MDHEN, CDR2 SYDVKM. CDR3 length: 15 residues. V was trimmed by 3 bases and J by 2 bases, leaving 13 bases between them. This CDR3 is CASSLWTKIQETQYF. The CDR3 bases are TGTGCCAGCAGTTTGTGGACTAAGATACAAGAGACCCAGTACTTC.

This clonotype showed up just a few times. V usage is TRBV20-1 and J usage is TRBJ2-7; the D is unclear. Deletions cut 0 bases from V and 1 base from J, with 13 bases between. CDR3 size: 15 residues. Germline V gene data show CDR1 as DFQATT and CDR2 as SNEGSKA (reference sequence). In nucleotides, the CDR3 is TGCAGTGCTAGAGATATTGGGGTTTCTTCCTACGAGCAGTACTTC. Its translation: CSARDIGVSSYEQYF.

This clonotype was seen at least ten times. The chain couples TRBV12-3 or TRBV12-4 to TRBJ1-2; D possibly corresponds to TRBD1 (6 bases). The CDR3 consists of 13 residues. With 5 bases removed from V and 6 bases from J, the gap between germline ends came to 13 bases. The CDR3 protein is CASSPTGIHGYTF. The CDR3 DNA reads TGTGCCAGCAGTCCTACAGGGATTCATGGCTACACCTTC.

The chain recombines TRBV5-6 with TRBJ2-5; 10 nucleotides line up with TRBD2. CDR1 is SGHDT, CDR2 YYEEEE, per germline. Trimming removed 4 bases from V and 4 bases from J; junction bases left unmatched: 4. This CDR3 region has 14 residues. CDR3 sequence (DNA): TGTGCCAGCAGCACCCGACTAGCGGGAGAGACCCAGTACTTC. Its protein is CASSTRLAGETQYF.

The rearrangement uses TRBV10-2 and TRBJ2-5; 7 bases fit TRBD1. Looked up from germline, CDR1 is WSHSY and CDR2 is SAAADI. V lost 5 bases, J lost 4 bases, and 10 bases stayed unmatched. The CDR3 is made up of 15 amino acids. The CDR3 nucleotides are TGCGCCAGCAGTACCGGACAGGCCGGGCCAGAGACCCAGTACTTC. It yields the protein CASSTGQAGPETQYF.

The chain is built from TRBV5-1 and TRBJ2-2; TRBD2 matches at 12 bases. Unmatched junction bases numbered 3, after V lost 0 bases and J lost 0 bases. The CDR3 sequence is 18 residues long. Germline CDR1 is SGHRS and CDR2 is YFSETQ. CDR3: CASSLGGLAGSNTGELFF. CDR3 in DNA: TGCGCCAGCAGCTTGGGCGGACTAGCGGGGTCGAACACCGGGGAGCTGTTTTTT.

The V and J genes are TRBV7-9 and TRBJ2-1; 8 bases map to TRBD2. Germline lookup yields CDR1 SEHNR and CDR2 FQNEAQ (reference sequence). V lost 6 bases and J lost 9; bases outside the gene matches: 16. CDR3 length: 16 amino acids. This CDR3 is CASRTLAGSTSGEQFF. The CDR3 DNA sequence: TGTGCCAGCAGAACCTTAGCGGGATCGACCTCGGGTGAGCAGTTCTTC. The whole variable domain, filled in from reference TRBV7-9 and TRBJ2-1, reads DTGVSQNPRHKITKRGQNVTFRCDPISEHNRLYWYRQTLGQGPEFLTYFQNEAQLEKSRLLSDRFSAERPKGSFSTLEIQRTEQGDSAMYLCASRTLAGSTSGEQFFGPGTRLTVL.

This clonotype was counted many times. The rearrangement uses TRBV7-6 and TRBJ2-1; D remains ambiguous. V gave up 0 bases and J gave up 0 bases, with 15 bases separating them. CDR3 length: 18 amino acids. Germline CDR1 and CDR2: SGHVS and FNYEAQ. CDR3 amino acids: CASSLAPIGMSSYNEQFF. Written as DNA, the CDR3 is TGTGCCAGCAGCTTAGCGCCGATTGGGATGAGCTCCTACAATGAGCAGTTCTTC.

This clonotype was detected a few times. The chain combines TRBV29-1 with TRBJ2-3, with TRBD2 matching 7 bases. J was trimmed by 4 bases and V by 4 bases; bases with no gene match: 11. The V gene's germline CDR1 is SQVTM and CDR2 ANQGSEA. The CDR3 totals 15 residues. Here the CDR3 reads CSVVLGGSGADTQYF. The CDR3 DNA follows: TGCAGCGTTGTTCTAGGCGGGAGCGGAGCAGATACGCAGTATTTT.

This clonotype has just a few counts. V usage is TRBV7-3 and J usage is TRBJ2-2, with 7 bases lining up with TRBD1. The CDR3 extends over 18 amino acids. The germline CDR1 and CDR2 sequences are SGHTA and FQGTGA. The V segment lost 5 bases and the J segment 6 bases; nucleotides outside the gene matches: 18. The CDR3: CASSPRDSNDVRAGELFF. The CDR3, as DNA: TGTGCCAGCAGCCCCAGGGACAGTAACGATGTTCGCGCCGGGGAGCTGTTTTTT. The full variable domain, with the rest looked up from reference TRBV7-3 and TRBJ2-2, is GAGVSQTPSNKVTEKGKYVELRCDPISGHTALYWYRQSLGQGPEFLIYFQGTGAADDSGLPNDRFFAVRPEGSVSTLKIQRTERGDSAVYLCASSPRDSNDVRAGELFFGEGSRLTVL.

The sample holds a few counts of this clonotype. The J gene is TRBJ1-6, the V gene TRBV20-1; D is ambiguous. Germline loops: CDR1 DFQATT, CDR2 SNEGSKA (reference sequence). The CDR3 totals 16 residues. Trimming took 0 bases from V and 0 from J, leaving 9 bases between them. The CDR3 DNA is TGCAGTGCTAGAGATTTGGGTTCCTCCTATAATTCACCCCTCCACTTT. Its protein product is CSARDLGSSYNSPLHF.

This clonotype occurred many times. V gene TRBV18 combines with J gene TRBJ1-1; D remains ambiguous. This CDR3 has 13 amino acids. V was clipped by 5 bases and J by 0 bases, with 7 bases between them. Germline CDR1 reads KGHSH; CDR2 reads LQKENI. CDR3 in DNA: TGTGCCAGCTCAAGAAATATGAACACTGAAGCTTTCTTT. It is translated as CASSRNMNTEAFF.

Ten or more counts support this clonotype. CDR3 sequence: CSVDGGSYNEQFF. Here the CDR3 DNA reads TGCAGCGTTGATGGAGGTTCCTACAATGAGCAGTTCTTC. V is TRBV29-1 and J is TRBJ2-1, with D tentatively TRBD2 (5 bases). This CDR3 has 13 amino acids. Trimming took off 3 bases at V and 1 base at J, with 7 bases between the two ends. Germline CDR1 is SQVTM and CDR2 is ANQGSEA.